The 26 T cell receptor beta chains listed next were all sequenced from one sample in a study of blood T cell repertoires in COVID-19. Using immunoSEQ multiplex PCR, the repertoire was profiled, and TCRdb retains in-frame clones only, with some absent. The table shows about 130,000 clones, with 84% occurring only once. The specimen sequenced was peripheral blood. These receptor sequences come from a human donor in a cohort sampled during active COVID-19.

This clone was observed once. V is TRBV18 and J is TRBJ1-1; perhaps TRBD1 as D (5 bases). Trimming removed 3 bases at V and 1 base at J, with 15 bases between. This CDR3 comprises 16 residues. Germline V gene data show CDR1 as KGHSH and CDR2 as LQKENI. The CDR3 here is CASSPLGGRRNTEAFF. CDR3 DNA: TGTGCCAGCTCACCCCTGGGGGGGAGGCGGAACACTGAAGCTTTCTTT.

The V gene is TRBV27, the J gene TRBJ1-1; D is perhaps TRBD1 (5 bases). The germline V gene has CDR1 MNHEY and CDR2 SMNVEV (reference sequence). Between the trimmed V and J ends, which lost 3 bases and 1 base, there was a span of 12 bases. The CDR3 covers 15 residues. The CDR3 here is CASSLAGSQNTEAFF. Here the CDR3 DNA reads TGTGCCAGCAGTTTGGCAGGGTCCCAGAACACTGAAGCTTTCTTT.

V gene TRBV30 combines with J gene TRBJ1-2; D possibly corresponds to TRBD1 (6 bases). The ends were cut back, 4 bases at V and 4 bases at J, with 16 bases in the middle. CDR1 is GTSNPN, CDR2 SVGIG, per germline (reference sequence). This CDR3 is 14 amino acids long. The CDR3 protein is CAWTLTGSGYGYTF. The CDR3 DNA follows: TGTGCCTGGACCCTAACAGGGAGCGGCTATGGCTACACCTTC.

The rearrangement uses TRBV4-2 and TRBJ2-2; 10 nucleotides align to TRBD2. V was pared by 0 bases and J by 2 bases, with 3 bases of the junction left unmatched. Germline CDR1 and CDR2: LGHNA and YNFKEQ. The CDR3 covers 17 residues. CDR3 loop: CASSQEERGGNTGELFF. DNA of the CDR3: TGTGCCAGCAGCCAAGAGGAGCGGGGGGGAAACACCGGGGAGCTGTTTTTT.

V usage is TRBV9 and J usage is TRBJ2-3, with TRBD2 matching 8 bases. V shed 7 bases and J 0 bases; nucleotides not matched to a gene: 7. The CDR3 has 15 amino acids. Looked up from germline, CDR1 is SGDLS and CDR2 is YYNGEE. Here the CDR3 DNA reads TGTGCCAGCGGAAAAACTAGCGGAAGCACAGATACGCAGTATTTT. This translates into CASGKTSGSTDTQYF.

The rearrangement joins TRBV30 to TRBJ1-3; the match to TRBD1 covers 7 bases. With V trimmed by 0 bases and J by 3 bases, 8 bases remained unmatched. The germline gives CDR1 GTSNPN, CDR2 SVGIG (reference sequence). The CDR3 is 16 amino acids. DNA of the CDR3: TGTGCCTGGAGTGTACCTCAGGGACAGTTTGGAAACACCATATATTTT. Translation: CAWSVPQGQFGNTIYF.

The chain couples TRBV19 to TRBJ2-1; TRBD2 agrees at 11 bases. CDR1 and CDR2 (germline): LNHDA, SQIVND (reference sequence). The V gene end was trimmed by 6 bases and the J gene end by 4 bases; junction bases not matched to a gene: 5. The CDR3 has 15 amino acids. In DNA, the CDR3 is TGTGCCAGTAGAACTAGCGGGGGCCTTTACAATGAGCAGTTCTTC. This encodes CASRTSGGLYNEQFF.

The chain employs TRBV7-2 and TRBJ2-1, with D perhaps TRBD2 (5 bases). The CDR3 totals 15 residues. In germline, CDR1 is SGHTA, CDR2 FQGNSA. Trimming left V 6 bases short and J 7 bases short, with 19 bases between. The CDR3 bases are TGTGCCAGCAGTATAACCAGCGGCCCCGGGAATGAGCAGTTCTTC. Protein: CASSITSGPGNEQFF. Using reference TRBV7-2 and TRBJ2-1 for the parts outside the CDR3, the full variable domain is GAGVSQSPSNKVTEKGKDVELRCDPISGHTALYWYRQSLGQGLEFLIYFQGNSAPDKSGLPSDRFSAERTGGSVSTLTIQRTQQEDSAVYLCASSITSGPGNEQFFGPGTRLTVL.

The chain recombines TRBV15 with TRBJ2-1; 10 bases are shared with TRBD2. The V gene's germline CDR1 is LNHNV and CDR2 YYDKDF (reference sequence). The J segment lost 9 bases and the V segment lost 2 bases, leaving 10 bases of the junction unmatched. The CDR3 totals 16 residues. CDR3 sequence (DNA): TGTGCCACCAGCAGATTAGTAGCGGGGGGTAATAGTGAGCAGTTCTTC. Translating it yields CATSRLVAGGNSEQFF.

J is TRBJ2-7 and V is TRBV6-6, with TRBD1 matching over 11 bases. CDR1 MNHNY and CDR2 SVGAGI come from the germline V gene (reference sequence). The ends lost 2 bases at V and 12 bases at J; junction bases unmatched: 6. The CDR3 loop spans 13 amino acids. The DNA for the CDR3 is TGTGCCAGCAGTTACGGGGACAGGGGGATTGGGTACTTC. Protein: CASSYGDRGIGYF.

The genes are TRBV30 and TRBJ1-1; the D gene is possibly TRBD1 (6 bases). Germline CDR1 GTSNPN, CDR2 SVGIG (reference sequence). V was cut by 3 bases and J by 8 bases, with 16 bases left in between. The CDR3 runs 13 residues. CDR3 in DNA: TGTGCCTGGAGCAGCCGGACAGACCTAGAAGCTTTCTTT. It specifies CAWSSRTDLEAFF.

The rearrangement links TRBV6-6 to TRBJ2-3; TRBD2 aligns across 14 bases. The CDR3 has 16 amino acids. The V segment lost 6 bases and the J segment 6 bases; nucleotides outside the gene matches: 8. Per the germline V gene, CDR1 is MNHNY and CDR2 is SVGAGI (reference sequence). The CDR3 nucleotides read TGTGCCAGCAGGGAGACTAGCGGGGGGGCCGTGGATACGCAGTATTTT. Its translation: CASRETSGGAVDTQYF.

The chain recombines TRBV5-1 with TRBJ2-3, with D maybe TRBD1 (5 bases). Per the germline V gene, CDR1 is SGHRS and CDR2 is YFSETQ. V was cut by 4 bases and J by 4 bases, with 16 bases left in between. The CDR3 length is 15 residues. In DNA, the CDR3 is TGCGCCAGCAGCCAGGTTGGGGCTATCTCAGATACGCAGTATTTT. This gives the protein CASSQVGAISDTQYF.

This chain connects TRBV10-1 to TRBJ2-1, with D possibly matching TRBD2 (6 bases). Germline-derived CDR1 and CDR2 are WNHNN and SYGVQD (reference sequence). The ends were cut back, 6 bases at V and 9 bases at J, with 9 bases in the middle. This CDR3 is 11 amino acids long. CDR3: CASSTGGEQFF. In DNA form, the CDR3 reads TGCGCCAGCAGCACCGGGGGTGAGCAGTTCTTC.

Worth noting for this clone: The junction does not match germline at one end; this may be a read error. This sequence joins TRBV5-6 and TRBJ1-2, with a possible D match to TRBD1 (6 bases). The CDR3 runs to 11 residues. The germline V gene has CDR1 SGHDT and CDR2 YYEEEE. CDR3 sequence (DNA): TGTGCCAGCAGCTTACGGACAGTAACCTGGTTC. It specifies CASSLRTVTWF. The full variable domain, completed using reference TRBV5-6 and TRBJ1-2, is DAGVTQSPTHLIKTRGQQVTLRCSPKSGHDTVSWYQQALGQGPQFIFQYYEEEERQRGNFPDRFSGHQFPNYSSELNVNALLLGDSALYLCASSLRTVTWFGSGTRLTVV.

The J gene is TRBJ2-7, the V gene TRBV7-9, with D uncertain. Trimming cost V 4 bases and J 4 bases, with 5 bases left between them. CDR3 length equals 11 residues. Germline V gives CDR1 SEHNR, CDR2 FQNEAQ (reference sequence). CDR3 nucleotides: TGTGCCAGCAGCTCCAATTACGAGCAGTACTTC. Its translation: CASSSNYEQYF. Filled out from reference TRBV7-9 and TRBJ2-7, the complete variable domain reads DTGVSQNPRHKITKRGQNVTFRCDPISEHNRLYWYRQTLGQGPEFLTYFQNEAQLEKSRLLSDRFSAERPKGSFSTLEIQRTEQGDSAMYLCASSSNYEQYFGPGTRLTVT.

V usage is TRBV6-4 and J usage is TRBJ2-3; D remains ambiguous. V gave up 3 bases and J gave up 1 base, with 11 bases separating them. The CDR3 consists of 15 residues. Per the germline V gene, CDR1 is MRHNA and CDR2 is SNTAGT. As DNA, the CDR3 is TGTGCCAGCAGTGAGGTCGCAGGCCGCACAGATACGCAGTATTTT. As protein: CASSEVAGRTDTQYF.

CDR3 sequence (DNA): TGTGCCAGCAATGGAGGAACTGAAGCTTTCTTT. Its protein is CASNGGTEAFF. The chain is built from TRBV3-1 (or the pseudogene TRBV3-2) and TRBJ1-1; D not certain. The V gene's germline CDR1 is LGHDT and CDR2 YNNKEL (reference sequence). Trimming removed 7 bases at V and 5 bases at J, with 8 bases between. CDR3 length: 11 residues.

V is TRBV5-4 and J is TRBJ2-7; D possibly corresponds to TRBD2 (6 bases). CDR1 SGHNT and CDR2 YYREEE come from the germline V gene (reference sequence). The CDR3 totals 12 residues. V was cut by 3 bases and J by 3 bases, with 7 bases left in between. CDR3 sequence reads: CASSSGGYEQYF. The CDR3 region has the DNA TGTGCCAGCAGCTCCGGGGGCTACGAGCAGTACTTC.

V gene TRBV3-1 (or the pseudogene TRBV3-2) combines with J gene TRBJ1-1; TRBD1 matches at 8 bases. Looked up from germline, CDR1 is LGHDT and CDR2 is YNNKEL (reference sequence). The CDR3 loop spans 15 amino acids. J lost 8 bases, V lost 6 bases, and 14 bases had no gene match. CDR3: CASRQGGYKGAEAFF. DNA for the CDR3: TGTGCCAGCAGACAGGGGGGTTATAAGGGCGCGGAAGCTTTCTTT.

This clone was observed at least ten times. CDR3 DNA: TGCGCCAGCAGCCAAGTGTTATTCACTGAAGCTTTCTTT. Its protein is CASSQVLFTEAFF. The chain links TRBV4-1 to TRBJ1-1; the D is unclear. Trimming pared 1 base from V and 4 bases from J, leaving 7 bases between. In germline, CDR1 is MGHRA, CDR2 YSYEKL. The CDR3 is 13 residues long.

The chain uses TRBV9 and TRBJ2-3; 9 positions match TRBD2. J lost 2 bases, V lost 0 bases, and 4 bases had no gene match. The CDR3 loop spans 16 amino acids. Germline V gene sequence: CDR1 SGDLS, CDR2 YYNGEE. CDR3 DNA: TGTGCCAGCAGCGTAGTTGAGCGGGGGGTCACAGATACGCAGTATTTT. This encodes CASSVVERGVTDTQYF. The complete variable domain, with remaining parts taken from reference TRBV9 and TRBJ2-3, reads DSGVTQTPKHLITATGQRVTLRCSPRSGDLSVYWYQQSLDQGLQFLIQYYNGEERAKGNILERFSAQQFPDLHSELNLSSLELGDSALYFCASSVVERGVTDTQYFGPGTRLTVL.

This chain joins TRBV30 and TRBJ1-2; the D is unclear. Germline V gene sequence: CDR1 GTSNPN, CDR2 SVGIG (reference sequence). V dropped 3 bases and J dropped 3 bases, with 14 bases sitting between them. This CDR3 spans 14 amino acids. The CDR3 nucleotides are TGTGCCTGGAGCATGGTAGGGAGAGACTATGGCTACACCTTC. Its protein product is CAWSMVGRDYGYTF.

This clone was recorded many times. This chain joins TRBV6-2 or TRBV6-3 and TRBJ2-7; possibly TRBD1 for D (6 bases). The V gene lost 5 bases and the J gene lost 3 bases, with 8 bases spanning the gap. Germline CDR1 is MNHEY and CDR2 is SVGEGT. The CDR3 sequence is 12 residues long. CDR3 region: CASSTGFYEQYF. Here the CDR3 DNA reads TGTGCCAGCAGTACAGGGTTCTACGAGCAGTACTTC.

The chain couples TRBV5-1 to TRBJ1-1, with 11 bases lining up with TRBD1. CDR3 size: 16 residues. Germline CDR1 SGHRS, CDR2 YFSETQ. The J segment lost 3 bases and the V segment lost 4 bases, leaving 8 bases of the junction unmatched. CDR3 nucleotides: TGCGCCAGCAGCCCGTGGACAGGGGGCATGGACACTGAAGCTTTCTTT. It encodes CASSPWTGGMDTEAFF.

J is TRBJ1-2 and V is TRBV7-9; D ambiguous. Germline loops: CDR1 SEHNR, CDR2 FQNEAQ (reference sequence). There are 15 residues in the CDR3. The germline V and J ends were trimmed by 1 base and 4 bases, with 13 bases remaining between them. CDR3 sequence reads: CASSLGEGTLYGYTF. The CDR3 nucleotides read TGTGCCAGCAGCTTAGGGGAGGGAACCCTCTATGGCTACACCTTC.